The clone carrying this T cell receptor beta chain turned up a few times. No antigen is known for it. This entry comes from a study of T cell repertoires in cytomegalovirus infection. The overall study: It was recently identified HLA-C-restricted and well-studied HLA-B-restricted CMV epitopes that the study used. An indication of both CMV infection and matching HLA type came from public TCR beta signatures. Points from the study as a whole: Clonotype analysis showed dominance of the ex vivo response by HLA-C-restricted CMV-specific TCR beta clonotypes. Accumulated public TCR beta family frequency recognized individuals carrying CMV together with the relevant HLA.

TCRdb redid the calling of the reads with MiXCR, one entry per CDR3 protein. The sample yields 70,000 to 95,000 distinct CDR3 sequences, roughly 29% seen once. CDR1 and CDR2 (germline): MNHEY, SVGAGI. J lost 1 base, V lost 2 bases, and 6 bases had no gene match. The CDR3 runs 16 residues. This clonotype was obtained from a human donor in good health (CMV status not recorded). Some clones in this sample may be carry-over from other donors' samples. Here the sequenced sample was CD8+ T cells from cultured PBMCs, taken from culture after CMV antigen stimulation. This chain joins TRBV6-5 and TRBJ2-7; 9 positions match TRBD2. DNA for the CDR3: TGTGCCAGCAGTTACGGGGCAGCGGGGGGATCCTACGAGCAGTACTTC. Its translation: CASSYGAAGGSYEQYF.